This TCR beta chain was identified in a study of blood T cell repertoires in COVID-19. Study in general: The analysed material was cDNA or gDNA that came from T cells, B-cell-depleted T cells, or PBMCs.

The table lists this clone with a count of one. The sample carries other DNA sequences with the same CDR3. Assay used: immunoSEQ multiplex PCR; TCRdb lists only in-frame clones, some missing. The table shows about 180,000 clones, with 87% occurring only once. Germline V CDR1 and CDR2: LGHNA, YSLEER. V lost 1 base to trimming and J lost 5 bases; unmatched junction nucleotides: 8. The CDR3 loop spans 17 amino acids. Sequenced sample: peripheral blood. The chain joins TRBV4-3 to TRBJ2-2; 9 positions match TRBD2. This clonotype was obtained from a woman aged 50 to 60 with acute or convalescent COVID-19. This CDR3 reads CASSQVVLAGRTGELFF. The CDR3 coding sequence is TGCGCCAGCAGCCAAGTAGTTCTAGCGGGAAGGACCGGGGAGCTGTTTTTT.